The 17 T cell receptor beta chains below come from one sample, sequenced in a study of OX40 agonist ivuxolimab in advanced cancers. Assay: immunoSEQ multiplex PCR; the TCRdb copy retains only in-frame clones and omits some. The data show some 80,000 clones, with 94% seen just once and approximately 20% held by the top ten. This sample comprised CD4+ or CD8+ T cells sorted from blood, obtained in a trial of the OX40 agonist ivuxolimab. The receptors stem from an adult with an advanced solid tumor such as melanoma, head and neck, liver or kidney cancer.

CDR3 residues: CASMQDRGVEQYF. CDR3 nucleotide sequence: TGTGCCAGCATGCAGGACAGGGGCGTCGAGCAGTACTTC. The chain has TRBV27 and TRBJ2-7, with 9 bases matching TRBD1. Germline loops: CDR1 MNHEY, CDR2 SMNVEV (reference sequence). The CDR3 length is 13 residues. The junction had 7 bases not matched to a gene; V was cut back by 7 bases and J by 6 bases.

J is TRBJ2-2 and V is TRBV5-1; D might be TRBD2 (5 bases). Per the germline V gene, CDR1 is SGHRS and CDR2 is YFSETQ. There are 15 residues in the CDR3. V lost 0 bases and J lost 5, with 11 bases in between. The CDR3 loop is CASSLEASGTGELFF. As DNA, the CDR3 is TGCGCCAGCAGCTTGGAGGCCTCGGGAACCGGGGAGCTGTTTTTT.

V gene TRBV7-8 combines with J gene TRBJ1-5, with no clear D. V lost 7 bases to trimming and J lost 0 bases, with 7 bases between them. The germline CDR1 and CDR2 sequences are SGHVS and FQNEAQ. The CDR3 is 13 amino acids. The CDR3 DNA follows: TGTGCCAGCACACGCGGTAGCAATCAGCCCCAGCATTTT. Its protein is CASTRGSNQPQHF.

This clone was found a few times. This sequence joins TRBV27 and TRBJ1-5; perhaps TRBD1 as D (5 bases). Trimming shortened V by 6 bases and J by 7 bases, and 13 bases separated the two germline ends. The CDR3 is made up of 13 amino acids. CDR1 is MNHEY, CDR2 SMNVEV, per germline (reference sequence). Written as DNA, the CDR3 is TGTGCCAGCAGCTTGGGGGTCAACCAGCCCCAGCATTTT. Translation: CASSLGVNQPQHF.

J is TRBJ2-3 and V is TRBV6-5; tentative D call: TRBD2 (5 bases). CDR1 MNHEY and CDR2 SVGAGI come from the germline V gene. The V end lost 4 bases, the J end lost 0 bases, and 11 bases lay between the germline ends. This CDR3 comprises 15 residues. The CDR3 nucleotides are TGTGCCAGCAGTTCGGGAATATCTAGCACAGATACGCAGTATTTT. Translating it yields CASSSGISSTDTQYF.

This chain links TRBV6-6 with TRBJ1-1; tentatively, D is TRBD1 (6 bases). The ends were cut back, 0 bases at V and 1 base at J, with 12 bases in the middle. The CDR3 spans 16 residues. Germline CDR1 reads MNHNY; CDR2 reads SVGAGI (reference sequence). The CDR3 is CASSYSRYRENTEAFF. In DNA form, the CDR3 reads TGTGCCAGCAGTTACTCGAGGTACAGGGAGAACACTGAAGCTTTCTTT.

The chain carries TRBV7-6 and TRBJ1-4; D unclear. Looked up from germline, CDR1 is SGHVS and CDR2 is FNYEAQ. Trimming stripped 8 bases from V and 4 bases from J, with 14 bases between. The CDR3 loop spans 14 amino acids. CDR3 in DNA: TGTGCCAGCGGCGGGTTGGGAAATAATGAAAAACTGTTTTTT. Residues: CASGGLGNNEKLFF. Supplemented by reference TRBV7-6 and TRBJ1-4, the full variable domain reads GAGVSQSPRYKVTKRGQDVALRCDPISGHVSLYWYRQALGQGPEFLTYFNYEAQQDKSGLPNDRFSAERPEGSISTLTIQRTEQRDSAMYRCASGGLGNNEKLFFGSGTQLSVL.

The V and J genes are TRBV27 and TRBJ1-1; no clear D gene. Trimming pared 5 bases from V and 1 base from J, leaving 8 bases between. From germline, CDR1 is MNHEY and CDR2 SMNVEV (reference sequence). The CDR3 is 13 amino acids. This CDR3 reads CASSPLGNTEAFF. DNA of the CDR3: TGTGCCAGCAGTCCCTTGGGGAACACTGAAGCTTTCTTT.

The V and J genes are TRBV7-6 and TRBJ2-1, with a tentative D call TRBD1 (6 bases). V was shortened by 6 bases and J by 8 bases, with 35 bases between the two germline ends. This CDR3 is 20 amino acids long. CDR1 and CDR2 (germline): SGHVS, FNYEAQ. The CDR3 coding sequence is TGTGCCAGCAGGGTGTACAGGGCCGTTCACAACGAGGGCCAGGAGGATGAGCAGTTCTTC. Amino acid sequence: CASRVYRAVHNEGQEDEQFF.

V and J are TRBV7-6 and TRBJ2-5; 8 nucleotides line up with TRBD2. The CDR3 spans 14 residues. Losses at the gene ends were 2 bases for V and 9 bases for J; bases not matched to a gene: 8. CDR1 and CDR2 (germline): SGHVS, FNYEAQ. Here the CDR3 reads CASSLPGGVQAQYF. The DNA for the CDR3 is TGTGCCAGCAGCTTACCGGGGGGGGTTCAGGCCCAGTACTTC.

The V and J genes are TRBV7-2 and TRBJ2-3; possibly TRBD1 or TRBD2 for D (6 bases each). The V and J ends lost 5 bases and 3 bases respectively, with 15 bases between them. Germline V gives CDR1 SGHTA, CDR2 FQGNSA. The CDR3 loop spans 15 amino acids. CDR3 in amino acids: CASSPGARSTDTQYF. Here the CDR3 DNA reads TGTGCCAGCAGCCCGGGGGCGAGGAGTACAGATACGCAGTATTTT.

The genes are TRBV9 and TRBJ2-3, with no clear D. The CDR3 loop spans 17 amino acids. V was shortened by 3 bases and J by 2 bases, with 19 bases between the two germline ends. Germline V CDR1 and CDR2: SGDLS, YYNGEE. The CDR3 DNA follows: TGTGCCAGCAGCGGGGCCTTCCCCATGACCCTCACAGATACGCAGTATTTT. Translation: CASSGAFPMTLTDTQYF.

V usage is TRBV5-6 and J usage is TRBJ2-7; 12 bases fit TRBD1. V dropped 4 bases and J dropped 4; count of bases not matched to a gene: 12. This CDR3 comprises 17 residues. CDR1 and CDR2 (germline): SGHDT, YYEEEE. The CDR3 DNA reads as TGTGCCAGCAGCGGGCCCTTGGGACAGGGGGCTTGGTACGAGCAGTACTTC. Amino acid sequence: CASSGPLGQGAWYEQYF.

The chain employs TRBV6-4 and TRBJ2-1, with 11 bases identical to TRBD1. Germline lookup yields CDR1 MRHNA and CDR2 SNTAGT. The V and J ends lost 3 bases and 1 base, in that order; junction bases with no gene match: 5. The CDR3 loop spans 17 amino acids. The CDR3 sequence is CASSDGQGARSYNEQFF. CDR3 sequence (DNA): TGTGCCAGCAGTGATGGACAGGGGGCAAGGTCCTACAATGAGCAGTTCTTC.

The chain couples TRBV6-5 to TRBJ2-3, with 9 nucleotides matching TRBD1. The CDR3 is made up of 15 amino acids. V lost 5 bases and J lost 1; bases outside the gene matches: 4. From germline, CDR1 is MNHEY and CDR2 SVGAGI. The DNA of the CDR3 is TGTGCCAGCAGTCCGAGGACAGGGGGCACAGATACGCAGTATTTT. It specifies CASSPRTGGTDTQYF.

The chain is built from TRBV28 and TRBJ2-7; 10 nucleotides match TRBD1. From germline, CDR1 is MDHEN and CDR2 SYDVKM. The V gene end was trimmed by 3 bases and the J gene end by 2 bases; junction bases not matched to a gene: 7. CDR3 length: 16 amino acids. The CDR3 here is CASSFPPGQGPYEQYF. CDR3 sequence (DNA): TGTGCCAGCAGTTTTCCCCCGGGACAGGGGCCCTACGAGCAGTACTTC. Full variable domain (outside the CDR3, taken from reference TRBV28 and TRBJ2-7): DVKVTQSSRYLVKRTGEKVFLECVQDMDHENMFWYRQDPGLGLRLIYFSYDVKMKEKGDIPEGYSVSREKKERFSLILESASTNQTSMYLCASSFPPGQGPYEQYFGPGTRLTVT.

This clone has only one observation. This chain connects TRBV9 to TRBJ2-1; no clear D gene. V was shortened by 8 bases and J by 5 bases, with 17 bases between the two germline ends. CDR1 is SGDLS and CDR2 is YYNGEE in the germline V gene. This CDR3 contains 14 residues. The CDR3 protein is CARASYGFHNEQFF. CDR3 sequence (DNA): TGTGCCAGGGCCTCTTATGGGTTTCACAATGAGCAGTTCTTC.